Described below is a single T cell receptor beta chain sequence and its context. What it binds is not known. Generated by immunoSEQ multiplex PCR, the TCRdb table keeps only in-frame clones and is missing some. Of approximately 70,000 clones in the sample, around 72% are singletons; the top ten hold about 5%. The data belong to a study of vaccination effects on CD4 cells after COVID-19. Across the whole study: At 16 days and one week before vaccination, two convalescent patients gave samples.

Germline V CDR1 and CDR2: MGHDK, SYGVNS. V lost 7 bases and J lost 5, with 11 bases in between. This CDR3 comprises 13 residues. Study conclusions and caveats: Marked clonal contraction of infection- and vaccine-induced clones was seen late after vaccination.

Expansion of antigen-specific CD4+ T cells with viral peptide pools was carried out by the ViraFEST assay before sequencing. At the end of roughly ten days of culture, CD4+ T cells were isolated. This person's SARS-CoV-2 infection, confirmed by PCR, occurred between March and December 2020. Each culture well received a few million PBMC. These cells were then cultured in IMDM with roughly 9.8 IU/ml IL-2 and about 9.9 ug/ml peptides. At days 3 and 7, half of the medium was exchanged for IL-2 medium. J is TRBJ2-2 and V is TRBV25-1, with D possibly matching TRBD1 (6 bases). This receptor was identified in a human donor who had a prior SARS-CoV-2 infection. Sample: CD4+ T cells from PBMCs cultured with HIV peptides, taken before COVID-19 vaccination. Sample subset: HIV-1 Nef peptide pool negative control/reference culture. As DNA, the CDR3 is TGTGCCAGCACAGGGGTCTGGACCGGGGAGCTGTTTTTT. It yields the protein CASTGVWTGELFF.